The rows below give T cell receptor beta chains drawn from one sample of a study of naive and memory T cell subsets. MiXCR, applied by TCRdb to the UMI-ligation and nested PCR reads, yields one record per CDR3 protein. Among 120,000 to 150,000 distinct CDR3 sequences listed, 20% to 25% were seen once. Material: naive CD4+ T cells from blood. The receptors here all came from a human donor in good health. The CDR3 runs from the conserved cysteine through the conserved F or W. The D gene is left open where the match is weak. Some rows have no size entry. The others give once, few or many, or a class for an expanded clone.

size: many
D: -
V: TRBV7-6
J: TRBJ2-2
CDR3: CASSLAPSNTGELFF
DNA: TGTGCCAGCAGCTTAGCGCCCTCTAACACCGGGGAGCTGTTTTTT

size: -
D: -
V: TRBV7-9
J: TRBJ1-1
CDR3: CASSLGGGQGEAFF
DNA: TGTGCCAGCAGCTTAGGTGGGGGGCAGGGTGAAGCTTTCTTT

size: -
D: TRBD1
V: TRBV6-5
J: TRBJ2-7
CDR3: CASSPLDRGSYEQYF
DNA: TGTGCCAGCAGTCCACTGGACAGGGGTTCCTACGAGCAGTACTTC

size: -
D: -
V: TRBV27
J: TRBJ2-1
CDR3: CASSLTPTAVKPFYNEQFF
DNA: TGTGCCAGCAGTCTTACCCCTACAGCAGTGAAGCCCTTTTACAATGAGCAGTTCTTC

size: -
D: -
V: TRBV5-1
J: TRBJ2-5
CDR3: CASSSLRPQETQYF
DNA: TGCGCCAGCAGCTCTCTACGTCCCCAAGAGACCCAGTACTTC

size: -
D: -
V: TRBV5-1
J: TRBJ1-2
CDR3: CASSFSREISGYGYTF
DNA: TGCGCCAGCAGCTTTAGCCGGGAAATTTCGGGCTATGGCTACACCTTC

size: few
D: -
V: TRBV29-1
J: TRBJ1-2
CDR3: CSVEDSGGSMRGYTF
DNA: TGCAGCGTTGAAGATTCCGGGGGGAGCATGAGAGGCTACACCTTC

size: -
D: -
V: TRBV20-1
J: TRBJ1-5
CDR3: CSAKRRGGQPQHF
DNA: TGCAGTGCCAAGAGGAGGGGGGGTCAGCCCCAGCATTTT

size: -
D: -
V: TRBV6-5
J: TRBJ2-5
CDR3: CASSYSRVNQETQYF
DNA: TGTGCCAGCAGTTACTCGCGGGTGAACCAAGAGACCCAGTACTTC

size: -
D: TRBD1
V: TRBV19
J: TRBJ2-3
CDR3: CASSIGTGVSTDTQYF
DNA: TGTGCCAGTAGTATAGGGACAGGGGTGAGCACAGATACGCAGTATTTT

size: few
D: -
V: TRBV29-1
J: TRBJ1-2
CDR3: CSVAGDPNYGYTF
DNA: TGCAGCGTAGCAGGGGATCCCAACTATGGCTACACCTTC